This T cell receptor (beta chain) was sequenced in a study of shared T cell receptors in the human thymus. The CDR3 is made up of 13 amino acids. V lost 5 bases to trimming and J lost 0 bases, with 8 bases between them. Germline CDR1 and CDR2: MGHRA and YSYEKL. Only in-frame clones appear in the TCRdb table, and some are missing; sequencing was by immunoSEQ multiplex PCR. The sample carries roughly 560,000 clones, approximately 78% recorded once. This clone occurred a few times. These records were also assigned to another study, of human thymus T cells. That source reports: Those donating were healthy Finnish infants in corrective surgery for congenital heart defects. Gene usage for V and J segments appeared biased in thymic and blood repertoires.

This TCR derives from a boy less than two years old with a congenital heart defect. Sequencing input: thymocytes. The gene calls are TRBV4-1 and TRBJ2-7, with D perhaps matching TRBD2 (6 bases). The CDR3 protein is CASSAGPSYEQYF. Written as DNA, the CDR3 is TGCGCCAGCAGCGCGGGACCCTCCTACGAGCAGTACTTC.